The rows below give T cell receptor beta chains drawn from one sample of a study of CD8 T cells in ankylosing spondylitis. TCRdb analysed the 5' RACE reads with MiXCR anew, one entry per CDR3 protein. Of about 400,000 distinct CDR3 sequences detected, about a fifth appear once; the ten largest clones hold about 15%. The sequencing input was blood, either unsorted or a sorted T cell fraction (not recorded which). These receptors came from a male donor with ankylosing spondylitis. CDR3s include the opening cysteine and the closing phenylalanine or tryptophan. The D gene is left open where the match is weak. Clone size, where shown, is once, few, many, or a class for clones that have expanded.

TRBV5-6	NA	NA	TRBJ2-1	TGTGCCAGCAGCTTGGTAAGGTTAGAGTACAATGAGCAGTTCTTC	CASSLVRLEYNEQFF
TRBV6-5	NA	few	TRBJ1-5	TGTGCCAGCAGTTCCAAATCCCACCAGCCCCAGCATTTT	CASSSKSHQPQHF
TRBV6-1	TRBD1	NA	TRBJ2-3	TGTGCCAGCAGTGGTTACAGGGGGACAGATACGCAGTATTTT	CASSGYRGTDTQYF
TRBV29-1	TRBD2	NA	TRBJ2-5	TGCAGCGTTGCGGGAGGGGGGCAAGAGACCCAGTACTTC	CSVAGGGQETQYF
TRBV5-6	NA	NA	TRBJ2-1	TGTGCCAGCAGCTTGGCAGGGACGGTGGGATACAATGAGCAGTTCTTC	CASSLAGTVGYNEQFF
TRBV6-2/TRBV6-3	TRBD1	NA	TRBJ2-1	TGTGCCAGCACCCTCATAGGTTGGGGACAGGGGGTAGCGGGAGTCTTTAATGAGCAGTTCTTC	CASTLIGWGQGVAGVFNEQFF
TRBV10-3	TRBD2	NA	TRBJ2-3	TGTGCCATCAGTGAGGGACTAGCGGCGACAGATACGCAGTATTTT	CAISEGLAATDTQYF
TRBV20-1	NA	NA	TRBJ1-6	TGCAGTGCTAGAGGGCAGGGGACCCATAATTCACCCCTCCACTTT	CSARGQGTHNSPLHF
TRBV6-4	TRBD1	few	TRBJ1-5	TGTGCCAGCAGTGACCCGGGACAGGGGGATTGGGGCAATCAGCCCCAGCATTTT	CASSDPGQGDWGNQPQHF
TRBV4-1	TRBD2	NA	TRBJ2-7	TGCGCCAGCAGCCAAGGTCCCCGGCGAGCGGGGGCCTACGAGCAGTACTTC	CASSQGPRRAGAYEQYF
TRBV7-9	NA	NA	TRBJ2-7	TGTGCCAGCAGCCGATCTTTTTCAGGGTTCTCACACGAGCAGTACTTC	CASSRSFSGFSHEQYF
TRBV9	TRBD1	NA	TRBJ1-5	TGTGCCAGCAGCCGGACAGGGTGGAGGGATCAGCCCCAGCATTTT	CASSRTGWRDQPQHF
TRBV29-1	NA	few	TRBJ2-3	TGCAGCGCCAGGATACGACATACGCAGTATTTT	CSARIRHTQYF
TRBV20-1	NA	few	TRBJ2-1	TGCAGTGCCATAGTCCGGAGGGAGCAGTTCTTC	CSAIVRREQFF
TRBV12-3/TRBV12-4	NA	few	TRBJ1-5	TGTGCCAGCAGTTTAGTAGAAGGTCTGCCCCAGCATTTT	CASSLVEGLPQHF